This T cell receptor beta chain emerged from a study of blood T cell repertoires in COVID-19. Germline V gene lookup returns CDR1 MDHEN and CDR2 SYDVKM. V lost 3 bases, J lost 0 bases, and 9 bases lay in between. The CDR3 totals 15 residues. Original processing notes: Cell counts per sample came from amplifying reference gene primers. The table came from immunoSEQ multiplex PCR; TCRdb's copy has only in-frame clones and leaves some out. V and J calls and clone size are those listed in that table; D and trimming were worked out from the DNA. There are approximately 150,000 clones in the sample; approximately 90% occur only once, and about 4.9% lies in the top ten.

The chain has TRBV28 and TRBJ1-3; D remains ambiguous. Sequencing used peripheral blood. This clonotype originated in a man aged 18 to 29 with COVID-19, enrolled during active disease. The CDR3 here is CASSFDWSSGNTIYF. As DNA, the CDR3 is TGTGCCAGCAGTTTTGACTGGAGCTCTGGAAACACCATATATTTT.